The sequence of this T cell receptor (beta chain) was determined in a study of T cells in Graves' hyperthyroidism and ophthalmopathy. This clonotype has only a few counts. From RNA transcripts, TCR beta CDR3 regions were amplified. A first-round RT-PCR of the TCR CDR3 used the HTBI primer set. A single record per CDR3 protein comes from TCRdb applying MiXCR to the multiplex PCR reads. The profile shows fewer than 900,000 distinct CDR3 sequences, roughly a sixth of them singletons. This CDR3 is built from 17 residues. In germline, CDR1 is MNHEY, CDR2 SMNVEV (reference sequence). V gave up 6 bases and J gave up 0 bases, with 18 bases separating them.

The clonotype was recovered from a woman between 50 and 59 years old with Graves' hyperthyroidism that later progressed to Graves' ophthalmopathy. The specimen sequenced was blood. V gene TRBV27 combines with J gene TRBJ1-3, with D possibly matching TRBD1 (5 bases). The CDR3 here is CASSGRDQRGSGNTIYF. Written as DNA, the CDR3 is TGTGCCAGCAGCGGAAGGGACCAAAGAGGCTCTGGAAACACCATATATTTT.